Included here is one T cell receptor beta chain sequence, with context. Its antigen target is currently unknown. No per-base quality is available; no much larger clone lies one base away. The sample originates from a study of T cell responses to AZD1222 COVID-19 vaccine (dated by TCRdb to the early 2020s). For context, the study as a whole: TCR sequencing was performed for roughly 250 trial participants, of whom 207 were given two doses of AZD1222 and approximately 25 were given two doses of MenACWY control vaccine. Trial participants were enrolled by age into 18-55, 56-69 and 70-plus year subgroups, with approximately 150, 28 and 58 TCR-sequenced participants respectively.

The CDR3 regions of human TCRbeta chains were subjected to immunosequencing. Concerning the study's data processing: Repertoire TCRs were checked for matches against a reference library of SARS-CoV-2-specific TCRs that had been generated using the MIRA antigen-specificity platform. Breadth was defined as the fraction of unique TCRs that were SARS-CoV-2-associated, and depth was defined as the fraction of total T cells that were SARS-CoV-2-associated. Using the MIRA data, each spike-specific TCR was assigned both to the spike region to which the TCR was reactive and to a CD4 or CD8 class. Log10-transformed breadth and depth values were compared by one-way ANOVA with Sidak's multiple comparisons tests. This immuneACCESS table, as held by TCRdb, lists in-frame sequences with V and J called but not all clones. Of the missing ones, under half trace to an unresolved V gene in checked studies; the others have no known cause. V, J and clone size are taken as reported in that table, and D and trimming were inferred from the DNA itself. The sample contains around 160,000 clones, 80% to 95% of them found a single time. The top ten clonotypes cover roughly 2.9% of the sample.

Including the terminal cysteine and phenylalanine, the CDR3 comprises 16 residues. Only CDR3 DNA is held: 48 bases, read in frame from base 1. The V and J ends are trimmed by 3 bases and 0 bases, leaving 14 bases between them. From the germline V gene (reference sequence), CDR1 is SGHAT and CDR2 is FQDESV. The time point label corresponds to: baseline before first vaccination. The sample's treatment or condition, from its label and the paper: meningococcal conjugate vaccine given as trial control. Vaccinee samples came from UK trials COV001 and COV002, including a single-blind randomized controlled phase 2/3 trial of AZD1222 (ChAdOx1 nCoV-19) in healthy adults. Trial participant PBMC samples were collected at day 0 and day 28 after the second dose for TCRbeta chain sequencing. The investigation overall reported the following: A significant rise in spike-specific TCR breadth and depth was observed after two AZD1222 doses relative to day 0 and relative to MenACWY recipients. The whole spike protein was spanned by vaccine-associated CD4 TCRs, and dominant responses were seen in regions 160-218 and 743-854. Reportedly, almost half of the unique spike-specific TCRs recognized epitopes lying outside the regions that are mutated in the B.1.351 and B.1.1.7 variants. The 56-69-year group was small, and its depth increase did not reach significance, likely because of low power. Because no day 14 peak-response samples were available, the repertoires could be characterized only after the peak T cell response. Most participants were white British and females outnumbered males, and the authors suggested that clonal diversity may have been underestimated. Conclusions about previously exposed vaccinees were limited because only six AZD1222 recipients were SARS-CoV-2 seropositive at baseline.

The TCR comes from an adult in good health. The chain is encoded by TRBV11-1 joined to TRBJ1-2, and possibly TRBD1, on 6 matching bases. Sequenced here: peripheral blood, sampled on day 0 of MenACWY control vaccination. The DNA sequence reads TGTGCCAGCAGCTTGCTGGGGGCAGAAACTAACTATGGCTACACCTTC. It codes for CASSLLGAETNYGYTF.